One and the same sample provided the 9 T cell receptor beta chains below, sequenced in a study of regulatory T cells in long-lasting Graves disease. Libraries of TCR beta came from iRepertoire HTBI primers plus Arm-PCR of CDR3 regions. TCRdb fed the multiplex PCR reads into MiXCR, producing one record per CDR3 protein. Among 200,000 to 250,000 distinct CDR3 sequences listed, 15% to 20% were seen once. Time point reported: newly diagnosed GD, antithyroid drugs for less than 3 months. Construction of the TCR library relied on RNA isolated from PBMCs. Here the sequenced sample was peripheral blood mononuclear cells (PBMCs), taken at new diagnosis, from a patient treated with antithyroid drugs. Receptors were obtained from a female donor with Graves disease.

Here the CDR3 reads CSASGLAGDREQFF. The CDR3 coding sequence is TGCAGTGCTTCCGGACTAGCGGGTGACCGTGAGCAGTTCTTC. The chain uses TRBV20-1 and TRBJ2-1, with TRBD2 identical over 11 bases. Per germline, CDR1 DFQATT and CDR2 SNEGSKA (reference sequence). CDR3 length: 14 residues. Germline trimming cut 5 bases from V and 9 bases from J; bases unmatched to any gene: 9.

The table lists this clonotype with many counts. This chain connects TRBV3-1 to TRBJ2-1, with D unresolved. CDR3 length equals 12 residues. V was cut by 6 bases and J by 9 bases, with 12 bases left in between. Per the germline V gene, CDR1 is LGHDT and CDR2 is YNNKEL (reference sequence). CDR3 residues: CASSPQSGEQFF. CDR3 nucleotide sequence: TGTGCCAGCAGTCCCCAATCCGGTGAGCAGTTCTTC.

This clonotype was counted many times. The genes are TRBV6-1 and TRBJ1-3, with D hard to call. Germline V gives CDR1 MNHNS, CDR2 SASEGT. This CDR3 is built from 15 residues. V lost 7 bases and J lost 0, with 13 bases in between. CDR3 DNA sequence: TGTGCCAGCACAAGGGTCCTCAGCTCTGGAAACACCATATATTTT. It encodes CASTRVLSSGNTIYF.

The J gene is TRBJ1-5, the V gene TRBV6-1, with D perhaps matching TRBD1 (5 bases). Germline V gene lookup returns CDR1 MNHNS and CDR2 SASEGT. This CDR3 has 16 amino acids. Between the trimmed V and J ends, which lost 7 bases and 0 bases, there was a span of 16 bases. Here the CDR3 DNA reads TGTGCCAGCACCACCTTTGGGGGATATAGCAATCAGCCCCAGCATTTT. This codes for CASTTFGGYSNQPQHF.

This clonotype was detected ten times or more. The CDR3 coding sequence is TGTGCCAGTATTTTGGGCCCTCTGGACACTGAAGCTTTCTTT. This codes for CASILGPLDTEAFF. The chain couples TRBV19 to TRBJ1-1, with D uncertain. CDR3 size: 14 residues. Germline V CDR1 and CDR2: LNHDA, SQIVND (reference sequence). V gave up 7 bases and J gave up 3 bases, with 15 bases separating them.

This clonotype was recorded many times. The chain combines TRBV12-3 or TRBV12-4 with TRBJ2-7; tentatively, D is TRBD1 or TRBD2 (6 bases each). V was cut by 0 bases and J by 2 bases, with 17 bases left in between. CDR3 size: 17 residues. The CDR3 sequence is CASSLAGGWDSAYEQYF. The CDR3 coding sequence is TGTGCCAGCAGTTTAGCGGGGGGCTGGGACTCTGCCTACGAGCAGTACTTC.

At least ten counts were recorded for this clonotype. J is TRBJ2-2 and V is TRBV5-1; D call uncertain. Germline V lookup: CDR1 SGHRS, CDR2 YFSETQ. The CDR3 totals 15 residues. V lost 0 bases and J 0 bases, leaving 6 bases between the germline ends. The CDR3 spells CASSLGGTNTGELFF. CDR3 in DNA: TGCGCCAGCAGCTTGGGAGGCACGAACACCGGGGAGCTGTTTTTT. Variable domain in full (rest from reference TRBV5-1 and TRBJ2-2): KAGVTQTPRYLIKTRGQQVTLSCSPISGHRSVSWYQQTPGQGLQFLFEYFSETQRNKGNFPGRFSGRQFSNSRSEMNVSTLELGDSALYLCASSLGGTNTGELFFGEGSRLTVL.

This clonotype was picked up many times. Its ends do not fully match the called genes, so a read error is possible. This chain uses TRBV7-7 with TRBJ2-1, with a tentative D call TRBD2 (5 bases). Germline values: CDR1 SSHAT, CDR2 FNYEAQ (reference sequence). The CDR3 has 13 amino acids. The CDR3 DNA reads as TGTGCTAGCAGTCAGATGGAGGACAATGAGCAGTTCTTC. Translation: CASSQMEDNEQFF.

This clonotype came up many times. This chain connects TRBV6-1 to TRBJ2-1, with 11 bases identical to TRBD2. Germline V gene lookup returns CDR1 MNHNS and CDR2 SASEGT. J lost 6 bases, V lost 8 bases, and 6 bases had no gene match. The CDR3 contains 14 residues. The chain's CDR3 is CASGRTSGFNEQFF. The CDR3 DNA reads TGTGCCAGCGGAAGGACTAGCGGGTTCAATGAGCAGTTCTTC.